This passage covers 16 T cell receptor beta chains from one sample sequenced in a study of cytomegalovirus exposure and HLA in healthy donors. The PCR ran on 60 Vbeta and 13 Jbeta primers. TCRdb keeps only in-frame clones here, not all; method: immunoSEQ multiplex PCR. The repertoire holds roughly 90,000 clones, with around 82% as singletons. Source material: PBMCs. The receptor source for this set is a young man in good health and CMV-seropositive.

The table lists this clone with a few counts. The chain links TRBV10-3 to TRBJ2-7; 8 nucleotides match TRBD1. The CDR3 is made up of 15 amino acids. J was trimmed by 0 bases and V by 10 bases; bases with no gene match: 11. CDR1 and CDR2 from the germline V gene are ENHRY and SYGVKD. The CDR3 here is CARAAGTGDSYEQYF. CDR3 bases: TGTGCCAGGGCCGCGGGGACAGGAGACTCCTACGAGCAGTACTTC.

The chain couples TRBV5-1 to TRBJ2-3; 7 positions agree with TRBD1. This CDR3 contains 17 residues. Losses at the gene ends were 5 bases for V and 0 bases for J; bases not matched to a gene: 12. Germline V gene data show CDR1 as SGHRS and CDR2 as YFSETQ. The CDR3 DNA is TGCGCCAGCAGTTCGAAGTTCAGACAGGGAAGCACAGATACGCAGTATTTT. Protein: CASSSKFRQGSTDTQYF.

The sample holds one count of this clone. J is TRBJ1-1 and V is TRBV28; 7 nucleotides align to TRBD1. The CDR3 contains 14 residues. The V gene's germline CDR1 is MDHEN and CDR2 SYDVKM. With 6 bases clipped from V and 0 bases from J, the junction kept 4 bases outside the gene matches. The CDR3 sequence is CASSRQGMNTEAFF. CDR3 coding DNA: TGTGCCAGCAGCCGACAGGGTATGAACACTGAAGCTTTCTTT.

CDR3 in DNA: TGTGCCAGCAGCCCGACGAGGACTGAGGGGGCCAACGTCCTGACTTTC. Translation: CASSPTRTEGANVLTF. The V gene is TRBV16, the J gene TRBJ2-6; possible D gene TRBD2, 5 bases. Germline CDR1 KGHSY, CDR2 FQNENV. Trimming took 4 bases from V and 4 from J, leaving 14 bases between them. This CDR3 has 16 residues.

This chain connects TRBV6-6 to TRBJ1-2, with D possibly TRBD1 on 5 matching bases. CDR1 MNHNY and CDR2 SVGAGI come from the germline V gene (reference sequence). Deletions cut 7 bases from V and 10 bases from J, with 13 bases between. The CDR3 consists of 11 residues. The CDR3 here is CASTHGDFYTF. The CDR3 nucleotides read TGTGCCAGCACCCACGGGGACTTCTACACCTTC.

This chain uses TRBV27 with TRBJ2-7, with 7 bases lining up with TRBD2. V lost 3 bases and J lost 2; bases outside the gene matches: 10. Looked up from germline, CDR1 is MNHEY and CDR2 is SMNVEV (reference sequence). The CDR3 is made up of 16 amino acids. The CDR3 bases are TGTGCCAGCAGTTTGCGGGAGCCAGGGAATCCCTACGAGCAGTACTTC. It encodes CASSLREPGNPYEQYF.

The table lists this clone with a few counts. J is TRBJ1-1 and V is TRBV5-1, with TRBD1 matching 7 bases. The length of the CDR3 is 17 residues. V lost 4 bases, J lost 5 bases, and 17 bases stayed unmatched. Germline CDR1 reads SGHRS; CDR2 reads YFSETQ. The CDR3: CASSTGTATLGWTEAFF. CDR3 sequence (DNA): TGCGCCAGCAGCACGGGGACAGCGACCCTTGGATGGACTGAAGCTTTCTTT.

This rearrangement joins TRBV18 to TRBJ1-1; TRBD1 might be the D (6 bases). The CDR3 has 17 residues. V shed 3 bases and J shed 0 bases, with 17 bases lying between them. The germline V gene has CDR1 KGHSH and CDR2 LQKENI. Here the CDR3 DNA reads TGTGCCAGCTCACCCGTAACAGGGTGGGAAATGAACACTGAAGCTTTCTTT. Its translation is CASSPVTGWEMNTEAFF.

The chain joins TRBV5-6 to TRBJ2-5; 10 bases fit TRBD1. The CDR3 length is 15 residues. The junction had 7 bases not matched to a gene; V was cut back by 3 bases and J by 5 bases. Germline values: CDR1 SGHDT, CDR2 YYEEEE. This CDR3 reads CASSSTGGGMETQYF. The CDR3 DNA sequence: TGTGCCAGCAGCTCGACAGGGGGCGGAATGGAGACCCAGTACTTC.

This chain links TRBV14 with TRBJ2-3; a weak D match, TRBD2 (6 bases). Germline V gene sequence: CDR1 SGHDN, CDR2 FVKESK. The V and J ends lost 5 bases and 3 bases respectively, with 12 bases between them. The CDR3 loop spans 14 amino acids. The DNA for the CDR3 is TGTGCCAGCAGCTTCGGGGGTGGGACAGATACGCAGTATTTT. Its protein product is CASSFGGGTDTQYF.

J is TRBJ2-7 and V is TRBV4-1, with 8 bases identical to TRBD2. V lost 4 bases and J lost 2; bases outside the gene matches: 19. The V gene's germline CDR1 is MGHRA and CDR2 YSYEKL. This CDR3 has 19 amino acids. This CDR3 is CASSPIGRTSLHGTYEQYF. The DNA of the CDR3 is TGCGCCAGCAGCCCCATAGGAAGGACTAGCCTCCATGGAACCTACGAGCAGTACTTC.

The chain has TRBV4-3 and TRBJ2-7, with 10 bases fitting TRBD2. The CDR3 runs to 15 residues. CDR1 LGHNA and CDR2 YSLEER come from the germline V gene. The V gene end was trimmed by 1 base and the J gene end by 2 bases; junction bases not matched to a gene: 2. The DNA for the CDR3 is TGCGCCAGCAGCCAAGCTAGCGGGAGTCCCTACGAGCAGTACTTC. This encodes CASSQASGSPYEQYF.

This chain connects TRBV6-5 to TRBJ2-7; D gene unclear. This CDR3 is 14 amino acids long. Germline loops: CDR1 MNHEY, CDR2 SVGAGI. V was shortened by 6 bases and J by 0 bases, with 12 bases between the two germline ends. The CDR3 nucleotides read TGTGCCAGCAGAGGCGGCGGCACCTCCTACGAGCAGTACTTC. Amino acid sequence: CASRGGGTSYEQYF.

The V gene is TRBV6-6, the J gene TRBJ1-1; TRBD1 matches 7 bases. This CDR3 has 14 residues. Trimming took 0 bases from V and 4 from J; bases not matched to a gene: 2. Germline-derived CDR1 and CDR2 are MNHNY and SVGAGI (reference sequence). CDR3 nucleotides: TGTGCCAGCAGTTACTCGTACAGGGGCACTGAAGCTTTCTTT. Amino acids: CASSYSYRGTEAFF.

The chain uses TRBV7-2 and TRBJ2-5, with a weak D call TRBD2 (5 bases). The CDR3 covers 14 residues. Germline V lookup: CDR1 SGHTA, CDR2 FQGNSA. V gave up 1 base and J gave up 2 bases, with 8 bases separating them. The CDR3 loop reads CASSLDGRQETQYF. In nucleotides, the CDR3 is TGTGCCAGCAGCTTAGATGGGAGACAAGAGACCCAGTACTTC.

This clone appeared once. The rearrangement uses TRBV7-2 and TRBJ2-5; 10 nucleotides align to TRBD1. CDR3 length equals 13 residues. V lost 3 bases and J lost 7; bases outside the gene matches: 2. The germline CDR1 and CDR2 sequences are SGHTA and FQGNSA. This CDR3 is CASSLGQGSTQYF. DNA of the CDR3: TGTGCCAGCAGCTTGGGACAGGGGTCGACCCAGTACTTC.